This T cell receptor (beta chain) emerged from a study of blood T cells in healthy people across ages (dated by TCRdb to between 2015 and 2016). Study-wide context: In model experiments, template switching captured roughly one uniquely barcoded TCR beta cDNA molecule for every two T cells. Four age groups were formed from the donors: young (average around 15 years), middle-aged (approximately 39), aged (62) and long-lived (roughly 88). The study measured age-related changes in TCR beta repertoire diversity using deep sequencing normalized with unique cDNA molecular identifiers. Using the same blood draw, the study looked at two additional independent replicas of 1 million unique cDNA reads for two donors, one aged 18 to 29 and the other aged 80 or older.

Library method: 5' RACE. This sample was sequenced with an Illumina HiSeq 2500. The second PCR ran for roughly 7 to 11 cycles and used a J-beta primer mix along with a sample-barcoded 5' primer. A unique molecular identifier was introduced onto each TCR beta cDNA molecule by a template-switch 5' adaptor carrying 12 random nucleotides. Each sample yielded at least 2.5 million CDR3-containing paired-end reads. All of the RNA was converted into first-strand cDNA using the Mint cDNA synthesis kit, with a TRBC-specific oligonucleotide serving as the primer. Following uracil-DNA glycosylase treatment, all cDNA underwent a first 18-cycle PCR with the universal primers M1SS and BC2_uni_R. For the original study's pipeline: Each sample was normalized by randomly selecting 1 million high-quality reads, each carrying a distinct molecular identifier. Instead of being binned into consensus sequences, reads with shared molecular identifiers were discarded. MiTCR, run with a Q25 quality threshold and the strictest error-elimination algorithm, handled CDR3 identification, clonotype clustering and error correction. A nonparametric unseen species model using Euler transformation provided a lower-bound estimate of total TCR beta diversity. In TCRdb, the public reads were trimmed at Q25 with fastp and aligned with MiXCR, with productive beta chains retained. Records with the same CDR3 protein are collapsed into one entry carrying the most frequent genes and DNA. TCRdb assigned the V and J calls; the authors' analysis was not used. The sample table records almost 550,000 distinct CDR3 sequences; less than 25% of these occur just once. Around 10% of the sample rests with the top ten.

This clonotype was detected a few times. Its antigen remains undetermined. Within one base of it there is no much larger clone, and no base qualities were kept. Donors were under 40 systemically healthy Caucasian individuals from Russia aged roughly 6 to 100 years. About 9.1 milliliters of peripheral blood were collected from each donor into EDTA-treated Vacutainer tubes. Ficoll-Paque density-gradient centrifugation was used to isolate PBMCs, with at least 7 million per sample. Trizol reagent was used to extract total RNA from the PBMCs, yielding at least 6 micrograms per sample. For every donor, flow cytometry on a PBMC aliquot measured the percentage of naive CD45RAhigh/CD27high T cells. Paper-wide results and their limitations: As age increased, observed TCR beta diversity per million T cells dropped in a roughly linear way, and a significant reduction was already evident by age 40. Because donor CMV infection status was unknown, age-related changes in expanded clonotypes were potentially confounded. Estimates of total diversity based on one million sequenced T cells were regarded as lower bounds and as underestimates. Bulk unsorted PBMC profiling prevented conclusive comparison of naive and antigen-experienced compartments. A strong correlation was found between observed TCR beta diversity and the percentage of naive T cells measured by flow cytometry. The long-lived group showed more naive CD4+ T cells, fewer expanded clones and increased TCR diversity than the aged group, suggesting age selection.

These data are also associated with another study on T cells of mothers and their children. As the second study states: The donors were nine systemically healthy Caucasian individuals, made up of three mothers and their six children. cDNA synthesis consumed the entire amount of extracted RNA, loaded at approximately 1.6 ug RNA in each 15 ul reaction. Sample barcodes and 2-4 random nucleotides were added via the M1S primer in the second PCR. Each mother yielded over 9 million TCR beta CDR3 reads and each child roughly 3.1 million reads. Thymic selection similarly shapes TCR recombination output in related and unrelated pairs, with minor effect from inherited differences. Normalized repertoire overlap in related mother-child pairs was always slightly higher than in unrelated mother-child pairs, but the difference was never significant. No persistent microchimeric T cell clones were found, with a detection sensitivity of approximately 95 clones per million clonotypes. The study used deep NGS to compare TCR beta repertoires of mothers and children, seeking features distinguishing related mother-child pairs from unrelated individuals. The mean age was 40 +/- 4 years for the mothers and about 12 +/- 4 years for the children. Libraries were sequenced on Illumina HiSeq 2000 with 100+100 nt paired-end reads after adapter ligation with NEBNext reagents. To prevent cross-contamination, the mother and child libraries were prepared a month apart and were sequenced in separate runs. For each donor, somewhere between roughly 450,000 and 2,200,000 distinct TCR beta clonotypes were identified. Naive TCR beta clonotypes were estimated from low-frequency clonotypes matched to each donor's FACS-determined naive share, without sorting.

The sequenced material came from blood. This sequence originates from a boy aged 10-17 years in good health.

The CDR3 reads as follows: CASSEPAFSEAFF. The nucleotide sequence is given as TGTGCCAGCAGTGAGCCTGCGTTTTCCGAAGCTTTCTTT. The sequence is built from TRBV25-1 and TRBJ1-1, with the D gene not confidently named. The cysteine opens and the phenylalanine closes a CDR3 of 13 amino acids. Only the CDR3 DNA is retained, 39 bases long and in frame from the first base. V is cut by 3 bases and J by 8 bases, and the space between the germline ends is 13 bases. CDR1 MGHDK and CDR2 SYGVNS are derived from the germline V gene.